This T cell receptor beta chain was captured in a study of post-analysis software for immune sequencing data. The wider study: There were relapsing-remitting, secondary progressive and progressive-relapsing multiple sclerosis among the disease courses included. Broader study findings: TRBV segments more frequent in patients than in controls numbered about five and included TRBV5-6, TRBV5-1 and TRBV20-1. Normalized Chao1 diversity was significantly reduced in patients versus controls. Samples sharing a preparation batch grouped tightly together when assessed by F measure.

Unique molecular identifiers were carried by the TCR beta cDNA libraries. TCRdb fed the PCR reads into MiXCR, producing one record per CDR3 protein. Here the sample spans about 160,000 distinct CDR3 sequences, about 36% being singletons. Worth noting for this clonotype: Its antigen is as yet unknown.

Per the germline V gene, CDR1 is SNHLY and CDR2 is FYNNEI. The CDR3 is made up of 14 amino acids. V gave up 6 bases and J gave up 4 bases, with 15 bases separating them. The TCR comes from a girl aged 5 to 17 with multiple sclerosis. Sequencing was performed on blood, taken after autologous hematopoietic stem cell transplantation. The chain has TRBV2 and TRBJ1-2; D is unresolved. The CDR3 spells CASRGRTASYGYTF. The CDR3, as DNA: TGTGCCAGCAGGGGTCGGACGGCTAGCTATGGCTACACCTTC.